This TCR beta chain was sequenced during a study of blood T cell repertoires in COVID-19. Study in general: Material from acute and convalescent COVID-19 was sourced from the United States, Italy and Spain. In each case, the material was cDNA or gDNA derived from T cells, B-cell-depleted T cells, or PBMCs.

Trimming cost V 3 bases and J 7 bases, with 12 bases left between them. CDR1 and CDR2 (germline): LGHDT, YNNKEL (reference sequence). The CDR3 totals 14 residues. In the original analysis: Amplified reference gene primers provided the basis for estimating nucleated cell counts. Sequencing used immunoSEQ multiplex PCR; TCRdb keeps in-frame clones, though not all of them. V and J calls and clone size come straight from that table; D and trimming were deduced from the DNA. The sample lists around 200,000 clones; about 88% were seen once. The sequencing input was peripheral blood. V gene TRBV3-1 (or the pseudogene TRBV3-2) combines with J gene TRBJ1-4, with D perhaps TRBD1 (5 bases). The receptor was isolated from a man aged 40-49 years with acute or convalescent COVID-19. CDR3 amino acids: CASSHSGTFEKLFF. The CDR3, as DNA: TGTGCCAGCAGCCACTCCGGGACTTTTGAAAAACTGTTTTTT.